The 28 T cell receptor beta chains in this list originate from one sample, sequenced in a study of cytomegalovirus exposure and HLA in healthy donors. It was with 60 Vbeta and 13 Jbeta primers that the PCR ran. The assay was immunoSEQ multiplex PCR, and TCRdb's table has in-frame clones only and misses some. This table has roughly 200,000 clones, about 80% appearing once. Sequencing was carried out using PBMCs. The receptor set was obtained from a woman aged 60-75 years in good health and CMV-seropositive.

The chain employs TRBV30 and TRBJ2-1; 9 bases fit TRBD2. The CDR3 totals 16 residues. Unmatched junction bases numbered 6, after V lost 3 bases and J lost 0 bases. From germline, CDR1 is GTSNPN and CDR2 SVGIG (reference sequence). The CDR3, as DNA: TGTGCCTGGAGGTATAGCGGGGGCCTCTCCTACAATGAGCAGTTCTTC. It translates to CAWRYSGGLSYNEQFF.

This chain connects TRBV27 to TRBJ1-1, with D hard to call. Looked up from germline, CDR1 is MNHEY and CDR2 is SMNVEV (reference sequence). CDR3 size: 13 residues. V lost 5 bases and J 1 base, leaving 8 bases between the germline ends. The CDR3, as DNA: TGTGCCAGCAGTATCACACCGAACACTGAAGCTTTCTTT. Translation: CASSITPNTEAFF.

V usage is TRBV27 and J usage is TRBJ1-1, with D tentatively TRBD1 (5 bases). Trimming took off 0 bases at V and 4 bases at J, with 12 bases between the two ends. CDR1 MNHEY and CDR2 SMNVEV come from the germline V gene (reference sequence). CDR3 length: 15 amino acids. CDR3 sequence reads: CASSLSNSGGTEAFF. The CDR3 DNA reads TGTGCCAGCAGTTTATCGAATTCGGGGGGCACTGAAGCTTTCTTT.

This clone was picked up a small number of times. The rearrangement joins TRBV10-3 to TRBJ1-1; 10 positions agree with TRBD1. CDR1 ENHRY and CDR2 SYGVKD come from the germline V gene. CDR3 length: 19 amino acids. The V gene end was trimmed by 4 bases and the J gene end by 0 bases; junction bases not matched to a gene: 14. Here the CDR3 DNA reads TGTGCCATCAGTGTACCGGGACAGGGGAATTTGAAGGTGAACACTGAAGCTTTCTTT. This encodes CAISVPGQGNLKVNTEAFF.

The chain combines TRBV6-1 with TRBJ1-2; TRBD1 is a possible D gene (5 bases). This CDR3 has 15 residues. The germline CDR1 and CDR2 sequences are MNHNS and SASEGT. The V and J ends lost 0 bases and 4 bases respectively, with 12 bases between them. The CDR3: CASSEALQEFYGYTF. As DNA, the CDR3 is TGTGCCAGCAGTGAAGCGTTACAGGAATTCTATGGCTACACCTTC.

The V gene is TRBV29-1, the J gene TRBJ2-1, with TRBD1 matching 9 bases. Per the germline V gene, CDR1 is SQVTM and CDR2 is ANQGSEA. Trimming took 8 bases from V and 6 from J; bases not matched to a gene: 8. The CDR3 loop spans 13 amino acids. The CDR3 DNA is TGCAGCACTCGGACAGGGGTCGGCAATGAGCAGTTCTTC. This gives the protein CSTRTGVGNEQFF.

The rearrangement links TRBV2 to TRBJ2-1; 8 bases map to TRBD2. J was trimmed by 3 bases and V by 5 bases; bases with no gene match: 6. The germline V gene has CDR1 SNHLY and CDR2 FYNNEI. The CDR3 runs 15 residues. The CDR3 sequence: CASSRLAGGYNEQFF. CDR3 coding DNA: TGTGCCAGCAGTCGGCTAGCGGGTGGCTACAATGAGCAGTTCTTC.

Comments on this clone: Other DNA sequences in the sample encode the same CDR3. The chain recombines TRBV7-3 with TRBJ2-7; TRBD2 matches 7 bases. Trimming removed 2 bases from V and 2 bases from J; junction bases left unmatched: 6. The CDR3 extends over 15 amino acids. CDR1 SGHTA and CDR2 FQGTGA come from the germline V gene. CDR3 sequence (DNA): TGTGCCAGCAGCTTAGGGCCGGGACTACCCTACGAGCAGTACTTC. As protein: CASSLGPGLPYEQYF.

This clone appeared once. V is TRBV7-3 and J is TRBJ1-1; unclear D gene. The CDR3 runs to 15 residues. Trimming shortened V by 5 bases and J by 4 bases, and 17 bases separated the two germline ends. Germline lookup yields CDR1 SGHTA and CDR2 FQGTGA. The CDR3 nucleotides are TGTGCCAGCAGCATGACCCAGGCGAAAGGCACTGAAGCTTTCTTT. Encoded protein: CASSMTQAKGTEAFF.

This clone was detected once. The chain is built from TRBV27 and TRBJ1-1; 8 bases are shared with TRBD1. Germline V gives CDR1 MNHEY, CDR2 SMNVEV (reference sequence). The CDR3 is made up of 13 amino acids. Trimming cost V 1 base and J 7 bases; bases outside gene matches: 2. The CDR3 region is CASSLWTGNEAFF. The CDR3 DNA reads as TGTGCCAGCAGTTTATGGACAGGGAATGAAGCTTTCTTT.

The rearrangement joins TRBV4-1 to TRBJ2-3; the D gene is possibly TRBD1 (6 bases). This CDR3 is 15 amino acids long. Germline CDR1 and CDR2: MGHRA and YSYEKL. Between the trimmed V and J ends, which lost 1 base and 1 base, there was a span of 9 bases. CDR3 region: CASSQGPGGTDTQYF. CDR3 coding DNA: TGCGCCAGCAGCCAAGGTCCAGGGGGCACAGATACGCAGTATTTT.

This clone has just one count. V gene TRBV4-3 combines with J gene TRBJ2-1; 8 nucleotides match TRBD2. Unmatched junction bases numbered 3, after V lost 3 bases and J lost 2 bases. The CDR3 contains 15 residues. CDR1 is LGHNA and CDR2 is YSLEER in the germline V gene. The CDR3 region is CASSHQRGPYNEQFF. In nucleotides, the CDR3 is TGCGCCAGCAGCCACCAGCGGGGGCCCTACAATGAGCAGTTCTTC.

The chain links TRBV4-1 to TRBJ2-7; TRBD2 aligns across 8 bases. Germline assignment: CDR1 MGHRA and CDR2 YSYEKL. CDR3 length: 18 amino acids. The V segment lost 0 bases and the J segment 1 base; nucleotides outside the gene matches: 11. CDR3 sequence: CASSQEVSSGSFSYEQYF. Here the CDR3 DNA reads TGCGCCAGCAGCCAAGAAGTTTCCAGCGGGAGTTTTTCCTACGAGCAGTACTTC.

The rearrangement links TRBV28 to TRBJ2-3, with TRBD2 matching over 11 bases. Germline V gene data show CDR1 as MDHEN and CDR2 as SYDVKM. The V and J ends lost 6 bases and 3 bases, in that order; junction bases with no gene match: 2. The length of the CDR3 is 14 residues. The CDR3 loop reads CASSTSGRTDTQYF. The DNA of the CDR3 is TGTGCCAGCAGCACTAGCGGGAGAACAGATACGCAGTATTTT. The whole variable domain, remainder taken from reference TRBV28 and TRBJ2-3, is DVKVTQSSRYLVKRTGEKVFLECVQDMDHENMFWYRQDPGLGLRLIYFSYDVKMKEKGDIPEGYSVSREKKERFSLILESASTNQTSMYLCASSTSGRTDTQYFGPGTRLTVL.

The V call is TRBV6-1, the J call TRBJ2-7, with D perhaps matching TRBD1 (7 bases). Germline V gene data show CDR1 as MNHNS and CDR2 as SASEGT. The CDR3 covers 15 residues. Trimming pared 2 bases from V and 2 bases from J, leaving 13 bases between. The CDR3 nucleotides read TGTGCCAGCAGTGAATTCGGGGGACAGCCCTACGAGCAGTACTTC. Its translation: CASSEFGGQPYEQYF.

The chain links TRBV19 to TRBJ1-2; the match to TRBD1 covers 7 bases. V lost 3 bases and J lost 8; bases outside the gene matches: 6. The CDR3 length is 13 residues. Germline V lookup: CDR1 LNHDA, CDR2 SQIVND (reference sequence). In nucleotides, the CDR3 is TGTGCCAGTAGTATCGACAGGGCACAGGGCTACACCTTC. It yields the protein CASSIDRAQGYTF.

This chain links TRBV5-1 with TRBJ2-3; 8 bases fit TRBD2. The CDR3 is 16 residues long. V shed 0 bases, J shed 0 bases, and the junction held 3 bases outside the gene matches. Germline assignment: CDR1 SGHRS and CDR2 YFSETQ. CDR3 DNA sequence: TGCGCCAGCAGCTTGGAGCCTAGCGGGAGCACAGATACGCAGTATTTT. This codes for CASSLEPSGSTDTQYF.

Comment on this clone: Germline is not matched at one junction end, which may reflect a read error. The genes are TRBV5-1 and TRBJ2-6; weak D call: TRBD1 (6 bases). Germline assignment: CDR1 SGHRS and CDR2 YFSETQ. The CDR3 sequence is 15 residues long. DNA of the CDR3: TGCGCCAGCAGCGAAGGGGGATCTGGGGCCAACGGCCTGACTTTC. Protein: CASSEGGSGANGLTF.

This clone has a handful of counts. The chain combines TRBV6-1 with TRBJ2-5, with 15 nucleotides matching TRBD2. Trimming at V came to 1 base and at J to 5 bases, leaving 5 bases not matched to a gene. The germline CDR1 and CDR2 sequences are MNHNS and SASEGT. The CDR3 has 17 amino acids. The CDR3 bases are TGTGCCAGCAGTGAAGGGACTAGCGGGGGGGCATGGGAGACCCAGTACTTC. The encoded protein is CASSEGTSGGAWETQYF.

The J gene is TRBJ2-1, the V gene TRBV4-2; TRBD2 matches 10 bases. The CDR3 contains 15 residues. Germline values: CDR1 LGHNA, CDR2 YNFKEQ. With 4 bases clipped from V and 5 bases from J, the junction kept 5 bases outside the gene matches. The CDR3 nucleotides read TGTGCCAGCAGCCTCGAAGCGGGAGGGGACAATGAGCAGTTCTTC. This gives the protein CASSLEAGGDNEQFF.

The chain carries TRBV9 and TRBJ2-6; TRBD1 is a possible D gene (5 bases). V lost 5 bases, J lost 1 base, and 10 bases lay in between. Germline V gene lookup returns CDR1 SGDLS and CDR2 YYNGEE. The CDR3 loop spans 15 amino acids. CDR3 DNA sequence: TGTGCCAGCAGTCGACAGTCGTCTGGGGCCAACGTCCTGACTTTC. Residues: CASSRQSSGANVLTF. Looking up the rest from reference TRBV9 and TRBJ2-6 gives the full variable domain: DSGVTQTPKHLITATGQRVTLRCSPRSGDLSVYWYQQSLDQGLQFLIQYYNGEERAKGNILERFSAQQFPDLHSELNLSSLELGDSALYFCASSRQSSGANVLTFGAGSRLTVL.

V and J are TRBV5-4 and TRBJ2-1; TRBD1 aligns across 11 bases. The junction had 1 base not matched to a gene; V was cut back by 3 bases and J by 5 bases. The CDR3 runs to 14 residues. In germline, CDR1 is SGHNT, CDR2 YYREEE (reference sequence). CDR3 region: CASSSDRGHNEQFF. CDR3 coding DNA: TGTGCCAGCAGCTCGGACAGGGGGCACAATGAGCAGTTCTTC.

This clone was detected only a few times. The rearrangement joins TRBV6-1 to TRBJ2-3; TRBD1 is a possible D gene (5 bases). Germline assignment: CDR1 MNHNS and CDR2 SASEGT. The CDR3 runs to 16 residues. V was shortened by 4 bases and J by 4 bases, with 18 bases between the two germline ends. The CDR3 nucleotides read TGTGCCAGCAGTGGGAAGGAGACAGAATGGTCAGATACGCAGTATTTT. It encodes CASSGKETEWSDTQYF.

The chain recombines TRBV28 with TRBJ1-1; D gene unclear. Trimming removed 5 bases from V and 5 bases from J, with 12 bases in between. The CDR3 covers 13 residues. Germline V gene data show CDR1 as MDHEN and CDR2 as SYDVKM. CDR3 sequence: CASSENTGTEAFF. The CDR3 DNA is TGTGCCAGCAGTGAGAATACCGGTACTGAAGCTTTCTTT.

This clone came up a few times. V and J are TRBV5-4 and TRBJ2-5; 8 nucleotides match TRBD2. The germline V gene encodes CDR1 SGHNT and CDR2 YYREEE (reference sequence). This CDR3 contains 14 residues. V gave up 1 base and J gave up 5 bases; unmatched junction bases: 4. The CDR3 loop reads CASSLREGGETQYF. In DNA, the CDR3 is TGTGCCAGCAGCTTGCGGGAGGGCGGGGAGACCCAGTACTTC.

This clone has just a few counts. The J gene is TRBJ2-1, the V gene TRBV30; 8 nucleotides agree with TRBD2. Trimming removed 1 base from V and 2 bases from J; junction bases left unmatched: 7. The CDR3 has 16 residues. In germline, CDR1 is GTSNPN, CDR2 SVGIG (reference sequence). Written as DNA, the CDR3 is TGTGCCTGGAGTGGGGTGATTAGCGGGGCCTACAATGAGCAGTTCTTC. Amino acid sequence: CAWSGVISGAYNEQFF.

V gene TRBV30 combines with J gene TRBJ2-7, with D maybe TRBD1 (6 bases). This CDR3 is built from 16 residues. The germline V gene has CDR1 GTSNPN and CDR2 SVGIG (reference sequence). Trimming removed 0 bases from V and 3 bases from J, with 18 bases in between. CDR3 region: CAWSVGVGAPFYEQYF. CDR3 in DNA: TGTGCCTGGAGTGTGGGGGTGGGGGCCCCATTCTACGAGCAGTACTTC.

The chain recombines TRBV27 with TRBJ1-5; 9 positions match TRBD1. CDR1 and CDR2 (germline): MNHEY, SMNVEV (reference sequence). The CDR3 extends over 15 amino acids. The V segment lost 5 bases and the J segment 2 bases; nucleotides outside the gene matches: 4. Here the CDR3 DNA reads TGTGCCAGCAGTCAACAGGGGGCAGGCAATCAGCCCCAGCATTTT. Translation gives CASSQQGAGNQPQHF.